The present TCR beta chain was sequenced within a study of spatial heterogeneity in lung cancer (dated by TCRdb to the late 2010s). Study-level background: Beta-chain transcripts were consistently detected in greater numbers than alpha-chain transcripts, which likely reflected higher beta-chain transcript abundance. The study linked features of the TCR repertoire to counts of nonsynonymous mutations, which were determined by whole-exome sequencing of tumor tissue. Both alpha and beta chains were TCR-sequenced in samples taken at surgery, namely 220 tumor regions, 61 to 65 matched nontumor lung samples and roughly 56 PBMC samples. In the raw uncorrected reads, each unique combination of TCR and UMI appeared more than ten times on average. TCR alpha and beta repertoires were quantitatively compared across multiple tumor regions, matched nontumor lung and blood in non-small cell lung cancer. Study-wide findings and limitations: Additional single-cell paired TCR alpha and beta sequencing was considered necessary to confirm, at a functional level, the hypothesis that regional TCRs recognize regional mutations. Ubiquitous expanded tumor TCRs were found in blood more often at tumor resection than at routine follow-up.

The CDR3 measures 15 amino acids from cysteine to phenylalanine. Only the CDR3 portion is preserved as DNA: 45 bases, with reading frame beginning at the first base. In the germline V gene, CDR1 corresponds to MNHNS and CDR2 to SASEGT. Ends trimmed: V by 6 bases, J by 1 base; bases unmatched to a gene: 4. A note on this clonotype: Its recognized antigen is unknown. No qualities accompany the bases; no much larger clone lies one base away.

This sample's time point label indicates: sample taken at primary tumor resection. The donors were about 65 patients from the lung TRACERx cohort who had early-stage, untreated non-small cell lung cancer. For TCR sequencing, whole RNA was extracted from tumor and nontumor lung tissue, or from cryopreserved PBMC samples, and no cell sorting was done. Patients were selected for TCR sequencing only if sufficient RNA was available from at least two tumor regions. The receptor library was made with 5' RACE. The sequencer listed for this sample is NextSeq 500. The TCR library protocol attached a unique molecular identifier to each TCR cDNA molecule to allow correction of PCR and sequencing errors. Regarding the original processing steps: Decombinator tools were used for TCR identification, UMI-based error correction and CDR3 extraction. Expanded TCRs were defined as those above a frequency of 2 per 1,000, corresponding to the top 1% of the tumor frequency distribution. Renyi diversity was calculated using the R vegan package after each repertoire was subsampled 100 times to 5,000 TCRs. To build CDR3 similarity networks, amino acid triplet string-kernel similarity was used, and CDR3s were connected when their pairwise similarity was above 0.82. TCRdb reprocessing: public reads trimmed at Q25 with fastp, clones called with MiXCR, in-frame beta chains kept. Identical CDR3 proteins give one entry, which carries the most common genes and DNA. TCRdb's processing, not the authors' own work, is the source of the V and J calls. The sample includes some 37,000 distinct CDR3 sequences, with 7.5% to 8% observed a single time. The top ten clones comprise approximately 30% of the sample.

Sample: PBMCs, taken at surgery. This receptor was obtained from a male donor with early-stage non-small cell lung cancer. The chain is made from TRBV6-1 and TRBJ2-3; 10 bases in the middle match TRBD2. The CDR3 is CASRDGTSGTDTQYF. In nucleotides, the sequence is TGTGCCAGCAGAGACGGGACTAGCGGCACAGATACGCAGTATTTT.